The 11 T cell receptor beta chains given below trace back to one sample, sequenced in a study of T-cell reconstitution after alpha-beta-depleted transplantation in children. Unique molecular identifiers were used in preparing the TCRbeta library. TCRdb passed the PCR reads through MiXCR, listing each CDR3 protein once. Among almost 500,000 distinct CDR3 sequences listed, around 12% were seen once. Specimen: PBMCs from the stem cell graft donor, collected from the stem cell graft. The receptors were sampled from a human donor who donated a stem cell graft to a child with combined immunodeficiency.

The chain recombines TRBV12-3 or TRBV12-4 with TRBJ1-5; 8 positions match TRBD1. V shed 3 bases, J shed 3 bases, and the junction held 7 bases outside the gene matches. CDR3 length: 16 residues. The CDR3 here is CASSFDRGGPNQPQHF. The DNA of the CDR3 is TGTGCCAGCAGTTTCGACAGGGGAGGCCCCAATCAGCCCCAGCATTTT.

The chain combines TRBV6-2 or TRBV6-3 with TRBJ1-4; D is ambiguous. Trimming shortened V by 4 bases and J by 8 bases, and 20 bases separated the two germline ends. The CDR3 covers 16 residues. Looked up from germline, CDR1 is MNHEY and CDR2 is SVGEGT. CDR3 nucleotides: TGTGCCAGCAGTTCGTCTTCGCGGGAGGGAGACGAAAAACTGTTTTTT. Protein: CASSSSSREGDEKLFF.

This clonotype appeared a few times. The CDR3 DNA sequence: TGTGCCAGCAGCTCCCCCCTGGGGCCCTCATGGGAGAATACGCAGTATTTT. Translating gives CASSSPLGPSWENTQYF. The chain uses TRBV7-9 and TRBJ2-3; the D gene could be TRBD1 or TRBD2 (5 bases each). The germline CDR1 and CDR2 sequences are SEHNR and FQNEAQ (reference sequence). The germline V and J ends were trimmed by 4 bases and 7 bases, with 24 bases remaining between them. The CDR3 has 17 residues.

The genes are TRBV5-6 and TRBJ2-7; D not resolved. Germline V lookup: CDR1 SGHDT, CDR2 YYEEEE. V gave up 0 bases and J gave up 6 bases, with 10 bases separating them. The length of the CDR3 is 13 residues. CDR3 bases: TGTGCCAGCAGCTTGGCCCAAGACCTCGAGCAGTACTTC. It yields the protein CASSLAQDLEQYF.

This clonotype was counted many times. This chain links TRBV29-1 with TRBJ2-5; the D gene could be TRBD1 or TRBD2 (5 bases each). Germline V CDR1 and CDR2: SQVTM, ANQGSEA. The germline V and J ends were trimmed by 6 bases and 1 base, with 18 bases remaining between them. The CDR3 loop spans 15 amino acids. For the CDR3, the DNA is TGCAGCGTGGGGTCCCGACGGGGCTTCCAAGAGACCCAGTACTTC. Protein product: CSVGSRRGFQETQYF.

This clonotype showed up just a few times. The chain has TRBV6-5 and TRBJ2-2; unclear D gene. The CDR3 contains 15 residues. V shed 0 bases and J shed 2 bases, with 7 bases lying between them. The germline V gene encodes CDR1 MNHEY and CDR2 SVGAGI. Here the CDR3 reads CASSYSLDNTGELFF. CDR3 nucleotide sequence: TGTGCCAGCAGTTACTCATTAGACAACACCGGGGAGCTGTTTTTT.

This clonotype showed up just once. This chain joins TRBV29-1 and TRBJ1-1; no reliable D call. Germline loops: CDR1 SQVTM, CDR2 ANQGSEA. The CDR3 extends over 13 amino acids. V was clipped by 7 bases and J by 0 bases, with 12 bases between them. The CDR3 DNA follows: TGCAGCGCCCGAGAGGTTATGAACACTGAAGCTTTCTTT. This gives the protein CSAREVMNTEAFF. The full variable domain, completed using reference TRBV29-1 and TRBJ1-1, is SAVISQKPSRDICQRGTSLTIQCQVDSQVTMMFWYRQQPGQSLTLIATANQGSEATYESGFVIDKFPISRPNLTFSTLTVSNMSPEDSSIYLCSAREVMNTEAFFGQGTRLTVV.

The chain uses TRBV5-1 and TRBJ2-1; 8 bases are a match to TRBD2. Per germline, CDR1 SGHRS and CDR2 YFSETQ. CDR3 length: 14 amino acids. V trimming: 2 bases; J trimming: 8 bases; junction bases outside the gene matches: 6. The chain's CDR3 is CASSLAGATDEQFF. The CDR3 DNA reads TGCGCCAGCAGCTTAGCGGGGGCCACCGATGAGCAGTTCTTC. Variable domain in full (rest from reference TRBV5-1 and TRBJ2-1): KAGVTQTPRYLIKTRGQQVTLSCSPISGHRSVSWYQQTPGQGLQFLFEYFSETQRNKGNFPGRFSGRQFSNSRSEMNVSTLELGDSALYLCASSLAGATDEQFFGPGTRLTVL.

The V call is TRBV7-9, the J call TRBJ2-6; 8 nucleotides align to TRBD1. The CDR3 has 16 residues. V lost 7 bases to trimming and J lost 3 bases; unmatched junction nucleotides: 8. Germline-derived CDR1 and CDR2 are SEHNR and FQNEAQ (reference sequence). The CDR3 DNA follows: TGTGCCAGCATCCTGACAGGGGTTAATGGGGCCAACGTCCTGACTTTC. Encoded protein: CASILTGVNGANVLTF.

Here the CDR3 reads CASSPDRSQETQYF. DNA of the CDR3: TGTGCCAGCAGCCCGGACAGATCACAAGAGACCCAGTACTTC. The chain recombines TRBV7-9 with TRBJ2-5; a weak D match, TRBD1 (6 bases). CDR3 size: 14 residues. Germline V CDR1 and CDR2: SEHNR, FQNEAQ (reference sequence). Trimming took 5 bases from V and 2 from J, leaving 12 bases between them.

This chain links TRBV18 with TRBJ2-1; 11 positions match TRBD2. V shed 6 bases and J 4 bases; nucleotides not matched to a gene: 11. The CDR3 runs 17 residues. Per germline, CDR1 KGHSH and CDR2 LQKENI. CDR3 sequence: CASSLKPGLAAYNEQFF. The CDR3 nucleotides are TGTGCCAGCTCCCTCAAACCGGGACTAGCGGCGTACAATGAGCAGTTCTTC.